This paragraph reports one T cell receptor beta chain. What it binds is unknown. The CDR3 loop spans 14 amino acids. Germline CDR1 and CDR2: MGHRA and YSYEKL. V trimming: 3 bases; J trimming: 5 bases; junction bases outside the gene matches: 2. This record belongs to a study of T cell repertoires in breast cancer. Unpaired genes were suppressed by blocking oligonucleotides during a second nested PCR. MiXCR, run by TCRdb on the emulsion pairing reads, gives a single entry per CDR3 protein. The sample includes about 40,000 distinct CDR3 sequences, 45% of them seen just once. Paired alpha-beta TCRs of CD8+ T cells were analyzed by expanded emulsion RT-PCR. Points from the study as a whole: Fewer than 20 TCR pairs recurred across seven or more tumors but rarely in control blood.

The sequence came from a pool of human donors with breast cancer or a healthy control (not recorded which). The rearrangement joins TRBV4-1 to TRBJ2-1; 9 bases align to TRBD2. Specimen: CD8+ T cells. CDR3 in amino acids: CASSQGLAHNEQFF. CDR3 coding DNA: TGCGCCAGCAGCCAGGGACTAGCCCACAATGAGCAGTTCTTC.